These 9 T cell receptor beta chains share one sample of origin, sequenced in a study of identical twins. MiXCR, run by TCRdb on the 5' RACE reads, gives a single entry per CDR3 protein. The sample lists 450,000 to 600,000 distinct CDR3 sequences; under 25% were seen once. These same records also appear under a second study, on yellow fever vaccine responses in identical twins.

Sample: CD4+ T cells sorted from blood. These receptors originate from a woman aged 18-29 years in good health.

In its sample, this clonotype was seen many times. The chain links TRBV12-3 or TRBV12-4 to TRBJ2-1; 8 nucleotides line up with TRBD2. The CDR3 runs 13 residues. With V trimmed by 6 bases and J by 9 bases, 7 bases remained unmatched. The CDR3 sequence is CASRIPGGGEQFF. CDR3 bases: TGTGCCAGCAGGATCCCCGGGGGGGGTGAGCAGTTCTTC.

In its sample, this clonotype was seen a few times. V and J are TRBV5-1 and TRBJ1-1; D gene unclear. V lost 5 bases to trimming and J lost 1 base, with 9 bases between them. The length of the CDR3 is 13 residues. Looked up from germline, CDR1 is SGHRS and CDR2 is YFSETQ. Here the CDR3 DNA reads TGCGCCAGCAGGTTCGGGCCGAACACTGAAGCTTTCTTT. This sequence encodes CASRFGPNTEAFF.

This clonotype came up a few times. DNA of the CDR3: TGTGCCAGCAGTACCAGGAGAGGGGACTATTACAATGAGCAGTTCTTC. Its protein product is CASSTRRGDYYNEQFF. This chain links TRBV6-1 with TRBJ2-1, with 7 bases identical to TRBD2. J was trimmed by 4 bases and V by 5 bases; bases with no gene match: 11. The CDR3 has 16 amino acids. Germline V CDR1 and CDR2: MNHNS, SASEGT.

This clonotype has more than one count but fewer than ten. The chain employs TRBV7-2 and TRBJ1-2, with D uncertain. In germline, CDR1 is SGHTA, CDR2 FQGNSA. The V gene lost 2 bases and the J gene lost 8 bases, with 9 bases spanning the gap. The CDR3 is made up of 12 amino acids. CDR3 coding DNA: TGTGCCAGCAGCTTAATGGGGAGGGGCTACACCTTC. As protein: CASSLMGRGYTF.

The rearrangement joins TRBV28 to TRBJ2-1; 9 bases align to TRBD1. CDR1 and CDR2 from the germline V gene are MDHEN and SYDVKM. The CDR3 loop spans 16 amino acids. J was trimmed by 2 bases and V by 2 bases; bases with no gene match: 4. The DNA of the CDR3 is TGTGCCAGCAGTTTACCGGGACAGGGTACCTACAATGAGCAGTTCTTC. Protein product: CASSLPGQGTYNEQFF.

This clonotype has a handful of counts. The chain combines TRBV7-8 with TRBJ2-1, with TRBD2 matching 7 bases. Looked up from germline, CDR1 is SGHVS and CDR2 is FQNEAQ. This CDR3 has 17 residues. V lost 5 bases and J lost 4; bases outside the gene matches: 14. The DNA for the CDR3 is TGTGCCAGCAGCCCCGAGGATCTAGCGGCCCTGTACAATGAGCAGTTCTTC. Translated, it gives CASSPEDLAALYNEQFF.

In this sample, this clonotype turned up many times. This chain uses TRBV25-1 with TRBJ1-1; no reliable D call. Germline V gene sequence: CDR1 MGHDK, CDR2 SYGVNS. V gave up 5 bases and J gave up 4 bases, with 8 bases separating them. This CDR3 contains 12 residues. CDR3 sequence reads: CASSLLGTEAFF. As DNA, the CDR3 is TGTGCCAGCAGTTTATTGGGCACTGAAGCTTTCTTT. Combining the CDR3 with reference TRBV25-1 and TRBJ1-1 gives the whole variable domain EADIYQTPRYLVIGTGKKITLECSQTMGHDKMYWYQQDPGMELHLIHYSYGVNSTEKGDLSSESTVSRIRTEHFPLTLESARPSHTSQYLCASSLLGTEAFFGQGTRLTVV.

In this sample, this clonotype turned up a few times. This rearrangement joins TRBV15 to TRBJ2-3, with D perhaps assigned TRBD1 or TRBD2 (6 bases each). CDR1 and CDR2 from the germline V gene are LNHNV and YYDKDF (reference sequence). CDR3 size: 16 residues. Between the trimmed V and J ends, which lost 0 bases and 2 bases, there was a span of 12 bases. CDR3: CATSRDQGRNTDTQYF. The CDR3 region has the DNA TGTGCCACCAGCAGAGATCAGGGGAGGAACACAGATACGCAGTATTTT. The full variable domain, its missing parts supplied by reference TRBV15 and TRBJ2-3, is DAMVIQNPRYQVTQFGKPVTLSCSQTLNHNVMYWYQQKSSQAPKLLFHYYDKDFNNEADTPDNFQSRRPNTSFCFLDIRSPGLGDTAMYLCATSRDQGRNTDTQYFGPGTRLTVL.

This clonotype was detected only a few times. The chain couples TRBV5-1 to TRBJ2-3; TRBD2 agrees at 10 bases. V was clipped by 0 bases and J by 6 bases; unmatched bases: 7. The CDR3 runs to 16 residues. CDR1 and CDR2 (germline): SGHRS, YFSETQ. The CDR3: CASSLAGSGRPDTQYF. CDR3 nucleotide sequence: TGCGCCAGCAGCTTGGCAGGTAGCGGGAGGCCTGATACGCAGTATTTT.